A selection of T cell receptor beta chains follows, all from one sample in a study of CD8 T cells in Susac syndrome. TCRdb recomputed calls from the immunoSEQ multiplex PCR reads with MiXCR, one row per CDR3 protein. The table has 300,000 or so distinct CDR3 sequences, about 90% seen once. The specimen sequenced was CD4+ T cells from PBMCs. The receptor source for this set is a human donor with multiple sclerosis. Each CDR3 is given with its conserved first and last residue. D genes are given only for firm matches. For some rows the clone size is stated as once, few or many, or as a class when expanded; others skip it.

CDR3 length,V gene,clone size,J gene,D gene,CDR3 DNA,CDR3 protein
22,TRBV11-2,NA,TRBJ2-3,NA,TGTGCCAGCAGCTCCCTTAACCCGGACGTCGCGAGTGGGTATTGGGGCACAGATACGCAGTATTTT,CASSSLNPDVASGYWGTDTQYF
11,TRBV29-1,NA,TRBJ2-7,TRBD2,TGCAGCGTGGGGGGGGGCTACGAGCAGTACTTC,CSVGGGYEQYF
15,TRBV6-1,NA,TRBJ1-2,TRBD1,TGTGCCAGCAGTGAACCGGGACAGGGTAACTATGGCTACACCTTC,CASSEPGQGNYGYTF
13,TRBV5-1,NA,TRBJ1-1,NA,TGCGCCAGCAGCTCGGGACCCCACACTGAAGCTTTCTTT,CASSSGPHTEAFF
14,TRBV29-1,NA,TRBJ2-5,NA,TGCAGCGTTGAAGAGACAGGCCACCAAGAGACCCAGTACTTC,CSVEETGHQETQYF
13,TRBV10-3,NA,TRBJ2-5,NA,TGTGCCATCATGGCTGGGGATCAAGAGACCCAGTACTTC,CAIMAGDQETQYF
14,TRBV3-1,NA,TRBJ2-1,TRBD2,TGTGCCAGCGGGGGGGGTTTTATCGACAATGAGCAGTTCTTC,CASGGGFIDNEQFF
16,TRBV19,NA,TRBJ1-2,TRBD1,TGTGCCAGTAGTTCCGGGACAGGGGGCTTCGTCTATGGCTACACCTTC,CASSSGTGGFVYGYTF
13,TRBV29-1,NA,TRBJ2-3,NA,TGCAGCGTCCGTCCTATTTTGACGGATACGCAGTATTTT,CSVRPILTDTQYF
16,TRBV19,once,TRBJ1-4,TRBD1,TGTGCCAGTAGTTTACTACCGGGACAGGGGACTGAAAAACTGTTTTTT,CASSLLPGQGTEKLFF
14,TRBV5-1,NA,TRBJ2-7,NA,TGCGCCAGCAGCTTACAGGGTTTTGGGGACGAGCAGTACTTC,CASSLQGFGDEQYF
13,TRBV6-6,NA,TRBJ2-7,NA,TGTGCCAGCAAACCGGGAGAAGGCTACGAGCAGTACTTC,CASKPGEGYEQYF
12,TRBV7-3,NA,TRBJ2-3,NA,TGTGCCAGCAGCGGTGTCTCGGATACGCAGTATTTT,CASSGVSDTQYF
15,TRBV23-1,NA,TRBJ2-5,NA,TGCGCCAGCAGTCAATCGATACAGGGCGGGGAGACCCAGTACTTC,CASSQSIQGGETQYF
14,TRBV20-1,NA,TRBJ2-5,NA,TGCAGTGCTAGAGGCTCCGGGACCCAAGAGACCCAGTACTTC,CSARGSGTQETQYF
15,TRBV12-3/TRBV12-4,NA,TRBJ2-5,NA,TGTGCCAGCAGTTCCTCCGGAGGTGGGGCGAGGACCCAGTACTTC,CASSSSGGGARTQYF
17,TRBV12-3/TRBV12-4,once,TRBJ2-5,NA,TGTGCCAGCAGAAAGGGGGGGGCGAGTAGGGGGCGAGAGACCCAGTACTTC,CASRKGGASRGRETQYF
18,TRBV10-3,NA,TRBJ2-7,TRBD2,TGTGCCATCAGTGACCCCGGACTAGCGGGAGGTGCATCCTACGAGCAGTACTTC,CAISDPGLAGGASYEQYF
13,TRBV29-1,NA,TRBJ2-1,TRBD2,TGCAGCGGCGAGCGGAGCGGGGGGAATGAGCAGTTCTTC,CSGERSGGNEQFF
13,TRBV7-9,NA,TRBJ1-1,NA,TGTGCCAGTCGACAGGCCAGGGGCACTGAAGCTTTCTTT,CASRQARGTEAFF
17,TRBV30,NA,TRBJ1-1,NA,TGTGCCTGGAGCTCCTGGGTTACCAGGGTTGCTGACACTGAAGCTTTCTTT,CAWSSWVTRVADTEAFF
14,TRBV11-2,NA,TRBJ2-1,TRBD1,TGTGCCAGCAGCCTGGGCGACAGGGGGCTTGAGCAGTTCTTC,CASSLGDRGLEQFF
16,TRBV3-1,NA,TRBJ1-4,TRBD1,TGTGCCAGCAGCCTAAGAGGGACAGGGAGGAGTGAAAAACTGTTTTTT,CASSLRGTGRSEKLFF
14,TRBV20-1,once,TRBJ2-7,NA,TGCAGTGCTACCTTCCCCAGGGGCTCCTACGAGCAGTACTTC,CSATFPRGSYEQYF
14,TRBV12-3/TRBV12-4,NA,TRBJ2-1,TRBD1,TGTGCCAGCAGTTTCGGGACAGGGACCCATGAGCAGTTCTTC,CASSFGTGTHEQFF
15,TRBV28,NA,TRBJ2-3,NA,TGTGCCAGCAGTTTGCCCCTCGGGGGCACAGATACGCAGTATTTT,CASSLPLGGTDTQYF
17,TRBV7-2,NA,TRBJ2-1,TRBD2,TGTGCCAGCAGCCCGGACTGGACTAGCGGGAGTTGGGGTGAGCAGTTCTTC,CASSPDWTSGSWGEQFF
15,TRBV7-9,NA,TRBJ1-6,NA,TGTGCCAGCAGCCCCCCGGGCTCTTTTAATTCACCCCTCCACTTT,CASSPPGSFNSPLHF
16,TRBV7-9,NA,TRBJ1-6,NA,TGTGCCAGCAGCTTACTGCAATATGGTAGAAATTCACCCCTCCACTTT,CASSLLQYGRNSPLHF
14,TRBV18,NA,TRBJ2-7,TRBD1,TGTGCCAGCTCACCTGGGACAGGGGGGGACGAGCAGTACTTC,CASSPGTGGDEQYF
16,TRBV7-2,NA,TRBJ2-3,TRBD2,TGTGCCAGCAGCTTAGACGCCGGGAGGGCCATGGATACGCAGTATTTT,CASSLDAGRAMDTQYF
14,TRBV3-1,NA,TRBJ1-2,NA,TGTGCCAGCAGCCTCGGGACCTCCGCGCGGGGCTACACCTTC,CASSLGTSARGYTF
16,TRBV6-1,NA,TRBJ1-5,NA,TGTGCCAGCAGTCCCCTTCAAGGTACTAGTAGTCAGCCCCAGCATTTT,CASSPLQGTSSQPQHF
17,TRBV7-2,once,TRBJ2-3,TRBD2,TGTGCCAGCAGCTCCCACGCGGGACTAGATGGCACAGATACGCAGTATTTT,CASSSHAGLDGTDTQYF
16,TRBV12-3/TRBV12-4,NA,TRBJ2-3,TRBD1,TGTGCCAGCAGCTCGACCGGGACAGGGGAAAAAGATACGCAGTATTTT,CASSSTGTGEKDTQYF
12,TRBV12-3/TRBV12-4,NA,TRBJ1-2,NA,TGTGCCACCCTCAAGGGGATCTACGGCTACACCTTC,CATLKGIYGYTF
14,TRBV11-3,NA,TRBJ2-7,NA,TGTGCCAGCAGCTCAACAGCCACCTCCTACGAGCAGTACTTC,CASSSTATSYEQYF
17,TRBV30,NA,TRBJ1-2,NA,TGTGCCTGGAGTGTATGGTCAGGGAAAAGTCAGTTAAGGGGCTACACCTTC,CAWSVWSGKSQLRGYTF
20,TRBV11-1,once,TRBJ2-1,NA,TGTGCCAGCAGCTCGCCGGGCAGGGGCTCCTCTTCGACTAACTACAATGAGCAGTTCTTC,CASSSPGRGSSSTNYNEQFF
16,TRBV12-3/TRBV12-4,NA,TRBJ1-5,NA,TGTGCCAGCAGCTTGGCGTGGGGCAGGGGCAATCAGCCCCAGCATTTT,CASSLAWGRGNQPQHF
14,TRBV24-1,NA,TRBJ1-2,NA,TGTGCCACCAGTGATTCGACAACGCTGGGCGGCTACACCTTC,CATSDSTTLGGYTF
16,TRBV18,NA,TRBJ2-2,NA,TGTGCCAGCTCACCCCTCGGCCCCCCGAACACCGGGGAGCTGTTTTTT,CASSPLGPPNTGELFF
13,TRBV20-1,NA,TRBJ2-3,NA,TGCAGTGCGCGGGTCCCGGGCGCAGATACGCAGTATTTT,CSARVPGADTQYF
15,TRBV10-3,NA,TRBJ1-5,TRBD1,TGTGCCTCTCAGCTGGGACAGGGAAGCAGTCAGCCCCAGCATTTT,CASQLGQGSSQPQHF
12,TRBV30,NA,TRBJ1-2,NA,TGTGCCTGGAGTTCCACTAACTATGGCTACACCTTC,CAWSSTNYGYTF
13,TRBV7-9,NA,TRBJ2-7,NA,TGTGCCAGCAGCCCTCAGGGGTTCCACGAGCAGTACTTC,CASSPQGFHEQYF
16,TRBV3-1,NA,TRBJ2-2,NA,TGTGCCAGCAGCCCCGGTTTCCCGTCGATGATGGGGGAGCTGTTTTTT,CASSPGFPSMMGELFF
13,TRBV12-3/TRBV12-4,NA,TRBJ2-2,NA,TGTGCCAGCAGTCTACAGGGCACCGGGGAGCTGTTTTTT,CASSLQGTGELFF
14,TRBV7-3,NA,TRBJ2-1,NA,TGTGCCAGCAGCTTATATGGCTCGTCCAATGAGCAGTTCTTC,CASSLYGSSNEQFF
15,TRBV19,NA,TRBJ1-4,NA,TGTGCCAGTAGTAAGCTTGGTCCTGAGGCCGAAAAACTGTTTTTT,CASSKLGPEAEKLFF
13,TRBV30,NA,TRBJ1-2,TRBD1,TGTGCCTGGACGGGACAGGGTTACGGTGGCTACACCTTC,CAWTGQGYGGYTF
14,TRBV11-3,NA,TRBJ1-1,NA,TGTGCCAGCAGTCCAACGACAGGGAACACTGAAGCTTTCTTT,CASSPTTGNTEAFF